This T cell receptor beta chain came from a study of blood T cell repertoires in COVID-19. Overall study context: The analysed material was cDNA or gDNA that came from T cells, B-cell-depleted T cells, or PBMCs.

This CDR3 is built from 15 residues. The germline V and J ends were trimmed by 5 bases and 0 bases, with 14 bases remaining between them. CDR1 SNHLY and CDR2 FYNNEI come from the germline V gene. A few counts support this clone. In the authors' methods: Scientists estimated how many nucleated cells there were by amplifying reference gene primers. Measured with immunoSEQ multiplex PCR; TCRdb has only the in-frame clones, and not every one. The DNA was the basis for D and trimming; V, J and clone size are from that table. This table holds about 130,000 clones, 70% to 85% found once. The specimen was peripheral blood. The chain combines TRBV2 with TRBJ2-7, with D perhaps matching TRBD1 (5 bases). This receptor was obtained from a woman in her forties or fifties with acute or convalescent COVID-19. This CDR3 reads CASSPGAVGSYEQYF. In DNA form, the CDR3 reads TGTGCCAGCAGTCCTGGGGCAGTTGGCTCCTACGAGCAGTACTTC.